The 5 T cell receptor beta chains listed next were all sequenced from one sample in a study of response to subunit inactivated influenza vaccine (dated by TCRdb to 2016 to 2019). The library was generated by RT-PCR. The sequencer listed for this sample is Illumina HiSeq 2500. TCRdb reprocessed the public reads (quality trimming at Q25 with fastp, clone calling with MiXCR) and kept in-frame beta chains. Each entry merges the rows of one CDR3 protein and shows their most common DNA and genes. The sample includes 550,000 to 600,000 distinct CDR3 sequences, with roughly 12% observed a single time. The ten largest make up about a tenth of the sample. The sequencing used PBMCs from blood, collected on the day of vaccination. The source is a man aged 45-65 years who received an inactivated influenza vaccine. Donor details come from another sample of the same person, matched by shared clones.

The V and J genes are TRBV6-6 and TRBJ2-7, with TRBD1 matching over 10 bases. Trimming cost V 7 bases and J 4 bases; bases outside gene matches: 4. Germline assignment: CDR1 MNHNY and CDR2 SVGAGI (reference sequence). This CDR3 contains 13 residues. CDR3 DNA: TGTGCCAGCAAGGGACAGGGGTCATACGAGCAGTACTTC. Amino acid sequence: CASKGQGSYEQYF.

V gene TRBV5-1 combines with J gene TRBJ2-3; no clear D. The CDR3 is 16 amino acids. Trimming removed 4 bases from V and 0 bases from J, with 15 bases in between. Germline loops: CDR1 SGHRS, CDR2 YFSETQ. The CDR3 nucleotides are TGCGCCAGCAGCGCCGGTGCTGGAACTAGCACAGATACGCAGTATTTT. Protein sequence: CASSAGAGTSTDTQYF.

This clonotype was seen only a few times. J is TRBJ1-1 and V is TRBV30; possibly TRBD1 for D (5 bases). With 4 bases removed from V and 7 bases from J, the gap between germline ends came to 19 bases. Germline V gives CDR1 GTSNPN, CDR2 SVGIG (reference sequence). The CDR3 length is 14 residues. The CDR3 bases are TGTGCCTGGAACCCGACCCCGGGACGTGGTGAAGCTTTCTTT. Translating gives CAWNPTPGRGEAFF.

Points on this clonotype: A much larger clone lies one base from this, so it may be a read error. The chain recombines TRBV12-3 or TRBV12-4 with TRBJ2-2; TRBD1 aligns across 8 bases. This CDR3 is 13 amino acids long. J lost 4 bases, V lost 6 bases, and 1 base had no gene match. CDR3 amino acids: CASRTGVTGELFF. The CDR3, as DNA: TGTGCCAGCAGGACAGGGGTCACCGGGGAGCTGTTTTTT.

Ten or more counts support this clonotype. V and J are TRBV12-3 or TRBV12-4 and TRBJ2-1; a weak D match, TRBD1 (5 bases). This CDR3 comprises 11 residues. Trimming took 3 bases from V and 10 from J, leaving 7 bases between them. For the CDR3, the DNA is TGTGCCAGCAGTTTTGGGGCCGAGCAGTTCTTC. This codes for CASSFGAEQFF.